This TCR beta chain was sequenced in a study of T cell clones after liver transplantation. In this sample, this clone turned up once. Germline V CDR1 and CDR2: SGHDT, YYEEEE. The CDR3 runs 17 residues. With 3 bases clipped from V and 0 bases from J, the junction kept 9 bases outside the gene matches. Libraries were prepared by immunoSEQ multiplex PCR; TCRdb keeps only in-frame clonotypes and omits some of them. The sample has tens of thousands of clones, roughly 90% seen once. This specimen consisted of CD4+ T cells from blood, obtained before liver transplant. The source is a human donor who received a liver transplant. The chain employs TRBV5-6 and TRBJ2-4; 7 bases are a match to TRBD1. The CDR3 DNA reads TGTGCCAGCAGCTCGAACAGGGGCATACTAGCCAAAAACATTCAGTACTTC. Its protein is CASSSNRGILAKNIQYF.